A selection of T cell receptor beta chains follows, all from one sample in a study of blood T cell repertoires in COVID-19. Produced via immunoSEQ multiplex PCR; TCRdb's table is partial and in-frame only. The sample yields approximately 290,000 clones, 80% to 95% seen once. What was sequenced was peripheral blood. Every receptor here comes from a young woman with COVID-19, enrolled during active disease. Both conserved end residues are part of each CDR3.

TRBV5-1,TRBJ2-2,CASSLEGPSALKRTGELFF
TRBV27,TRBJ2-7,CASSFTGTSGSVYEQYF
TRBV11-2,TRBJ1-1,CASSKDRNTEAFF
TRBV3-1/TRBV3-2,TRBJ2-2,CASSPIADPRGGELFF
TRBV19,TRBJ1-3,CASSMGLSSGNTIYF
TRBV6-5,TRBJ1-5,CASSRGQGGQPQHF
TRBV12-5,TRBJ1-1,CASGRTGGHTEAFF
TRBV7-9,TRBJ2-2,CASSRTSGSTGELFF
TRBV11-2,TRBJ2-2,CASSGLAGGTGELFF
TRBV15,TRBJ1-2,CATSRDQQAYGYTF
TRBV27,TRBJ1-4,CASSPNRVTNEKLFF
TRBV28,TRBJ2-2,CASSFGAGPSSNTGELFF
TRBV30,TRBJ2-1,CALNLAGGPHEQFF
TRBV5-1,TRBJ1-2,CASSHGTGSGYTF
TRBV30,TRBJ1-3,CAWSDVTGGNTIYF
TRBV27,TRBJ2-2,CASSLWGAGANTGELFF
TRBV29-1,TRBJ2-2,CSVLGTGVPYANTGELFF
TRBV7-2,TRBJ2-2,CASSVGTSGRASTGELFF
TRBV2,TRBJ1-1,CASSGDRANTEAFF
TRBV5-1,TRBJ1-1,CASSPREGGNTEAFF
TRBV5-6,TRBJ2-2,CASSFLSGSGELFF
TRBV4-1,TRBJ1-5,CASSQARNQPQHF
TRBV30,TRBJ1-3,CAWSIAGTGGNTIYF
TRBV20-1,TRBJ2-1,CSASRTGYNEQFF
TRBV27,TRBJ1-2,CASSPNHGGAGGYTF
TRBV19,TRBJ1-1,CASIGADRRGEAFF
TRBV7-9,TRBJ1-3,CASSLGDSGNTIYF
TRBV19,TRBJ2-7,CASSSTGRAHEQYF
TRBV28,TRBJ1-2,CASSLLGINYGYTF
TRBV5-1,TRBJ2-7,CASSLGTGRYEQYF
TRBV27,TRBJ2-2,CASSVQGGNTGELFF
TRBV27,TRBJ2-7,CASSLSARGGEQYF
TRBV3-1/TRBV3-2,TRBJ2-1,CASSRLSGRGYNEQFF
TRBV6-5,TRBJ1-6,CASRATGQGNSPLHF
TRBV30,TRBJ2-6,CAWTLAGASGANVLTF
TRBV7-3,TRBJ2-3,CASSSEGAGLDFTDTQYF
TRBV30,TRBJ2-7,CAWMGQALHEQYF
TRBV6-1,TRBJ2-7,CASSERRASYEQYF
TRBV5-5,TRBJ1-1,CASSPGQGWSTEAFF
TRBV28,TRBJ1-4,CASSFPGQVEEKLFF
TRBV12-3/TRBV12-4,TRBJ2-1,CASSYGYEQFF
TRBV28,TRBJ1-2,CASSLEQGDGYTF
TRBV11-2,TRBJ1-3,CASSSLQFGGTGNTIYF
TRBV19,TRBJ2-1,CASSNPSGIYNEQFF
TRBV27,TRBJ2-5,CASSRTGLETQYF
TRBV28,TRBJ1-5,CASSLEGIYSNQPQHF
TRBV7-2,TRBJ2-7,CASSLEGGSWTGAYEQYF
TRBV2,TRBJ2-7,CASSEESGSTYEQYF
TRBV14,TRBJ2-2,CASSRHMNTGELFF
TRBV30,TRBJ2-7,CAWDSFSAYEQYF
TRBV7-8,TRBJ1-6,CASNRQGADALHF
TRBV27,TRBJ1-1,CASSRGTGHMNTEAFF
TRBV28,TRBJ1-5,CASSLSGQGSNQPQHF